Presented here are 12 T cell receptor beta chains from one specimen sequenced in a study of radiotherapy plus CTLA-4 blockade in lung cancer. The data were produced by immunoSEQ multiplex PCR, yet TCRdb's version contains in-frame clones alone and is incomplete. The data contain 52,000 or so clones, approximately 84% of them seen just once; the ten biggest clones take up about 6.1%. Sequences were derived from peripheral blood, sampled from a patient treated with radiotherapy plus ipilimumab. The receptors originated from a human donor with non-small cell lung cancer whose response to radiotherapy plus ipilimumab could not be evaluated.

The chain uses TRBV19 and TRBJ2-1, with unresolved D. Germline-derived CDR1 and CDR2 are LNHDA and SQIVND (reference sequence). This CDR3 has 14 amino acids. Trimming cost V 3 bases and J 2 bases, with 8 bases left between them. The CDR3 bases are TGTGCCAGTAGTATCAAACGGGCCTACAATGAGCAGTTCTTC. This gives the protein CASSIKRAYNEQFF.

The chain couples TRBV27 to TRBJ2-1, with 10 bases aligning to TRBD2. The CDR3 contains 15 residues. The germline V gene encodes CDR1 MNHEY and CDR2 SMNVEV (reference sequence). Germline trimming cut 8 bases from V and 4 bases from J; bases unmatched to any gene: 8. CDR3 amino acids: CASGIAGGSYNEQFF. The CDR3 nucleotides are TGTGCCAGCGGTATAGCGGGGGGATCTTACAATGAGCAGTTCTTC.

This chain connects TRBV9 to TRBJ2-1; perhaps TRBD2 as D (7 bases). Trimming removed 0 bases at V and 6 bases at J, with 19 bases between. The CDR3 contains 17 residues. Germline V CDR1 and CDR2: SGDLS, YYNGEE. DNA of the CDR3: TGTGCCAGCAGCGTAGGTGGGGGGGCAGGAGGGTTCAATGAGCAGTTCTTC. Translating it yields CASSVGGGAGGFNEQFF.

The chain links TRBV6-5 to TRBJ1-4; D is possibly TRBD1 (6 bases). This CDR3 spans 15 amino acids. The V end was cut by 5 bases, the J end by 4 bases, with 14 bases between. Germline CDR1 reads MNHEY; CDR2 reads SVGAGI. CDR3 protein: CASSLEGTHNEKLFF. DNA for the CDR3: TGTGCCAGCAGTCTAGAGGGGACACATAATGAAAAACTGTTTTTT.

The V gene is TRBV14, the J gene TRBJ2-7; 9 positions agree with TRBD2. V dropped 4 bases and J dropped 3; count of bases not matched to a gene: 1. Germline V lookup: CDR1 SGHDN, CDR2 FVKESK. The CDR3 totals 13 residues. The CDR3 bases are TGTGCCAGCAGCCTTAGCGGGGGCTACGAGCAGTACTTC. Translating gives CASSLSGGYEQYF.

The V gene is TRBV27, the J gene TRBJ2-3, with 8 bases fitting TRBD2. The CDR3 length is 17 residues. The germline gives CDR1 MNHEY, CDR2 SMNVEV (reference sequence). J was trimmed by 0 bases and V by 5 bases; bases with no gene match: 10. The CDR3 loop reads CASSPPTSASSTDTQYF. The CDR3 DNA sequence: TGTGCCAGCAGTCCCCCGACTAGCGCCTCTAGCACAGATACGCAGTATTTT.

With regard to this clone: The CDR3 end shows no conserved phenylalanine or tryptophan, and so a read error is likely. J is TRBJ1-4 and V is TRBV6-6; 11 nucleotides match TRBD1. The CDR3 is made up of 14 amino acids. V was pared by 6 bases and J by 8 bases, with 5 bases of the junction left unmatched. Germline loops: CDR1 MNHNY, CDR2 SVGAGI (reference sequence). For the CDR3, the DNA is TGTGCCAGCAGCAGGACAGGGGGCGGGGAAAAACTGTTTCTT. Its protein product is CASSRTGGGEKLFL.

The rearrangement links TRBV4-3 to TRBJ1-1; no clear D. This CDR3 is built from 14 residues. Germline CDR1 reads LGHNA; CDR2 reads YSLEER. Trimming left V 0 bases short and J 0 bases short, with 5 bases between. The DNA of the CDR3 is TGCGCCAGCAGCCAAGATAGTTTGAACACTGAAGCTTTCTTT. This gives the protein CASSQDSLNTEAFF.

This rearrangement joins TRBV2 to TRBJ1-1; 9 nucleotides agree with TRBD1. The V and J ends lost 6 bases and 6 bases, in that order; junction bases with no gene match: 11. The CDR3 runs 15 residues. Germline V gene data show CDR1 as SNHLY and CDR2 as FYNNEI. The CDR3 sequence: CASRELGGTGPEAFF. CDR3 coding DNA: TGTGCCAGCAGAGAGCTCGGTGGGACAGGGCCTGAAGCTTTCTTT.

The V gene is TRBV5-1, the J gene TRBJ1-2; 7 bases are shared with TRBD1. Germline CDR1 SGHRS, CDR2 YFSETQ. This CDR3 has 15 amino acids. V lost 0 bases to trimming and J lost 6 bases; unmatched junction nucleotides: 8. CDR3: CASSLVGGGGHGYTF. The CDR3 nucleotides read TGCGCCAGCAGCTTGGTCGGAGGGGGCGGCCATGGCTACACCTTC.

This chain connects TRBV10-1 to TRBJ2-3; 8 nucleotides match TRBD2. The V and J ends lost 2 bases and 0 bases, in that order; junction bases with no gene match: 4. Germline CDR1 is WNHNN and CDR2 is SYGVQD (reference sequence). CDR3 length: 16 amino acids. For the CDR3, the DNA is TGCGCCAGCAGTGAGCGGGGGGGCCTCAGCACAGATACGCAGTATTTT. As protein: CASSERGGLSTDTQYF.

The V and J genes are TRBV7-9 and TRBJ2-2; D may be TRBD2 (6 bases). The length of the CDR3 is 15 residues. Germline CDR1 and CDR2: SEHNR and FQNEAQ (reference sequence). V lost 3 bases, J lost 6 bases, and 14 bases lay in between. The DNA for the CDR3 is TGTGCCAGCAGCTTTTCGGGAGTCGAAGCCGGGGAGCTGTTTTTT. Residues: CASSFSGVEAGELFF.